A selection of T cell receptor beta chains follows, all from one sample in a study of shared clonotypes between healthy human individuals. The assay was immunoSEQ multiplex PCR, and TCRdb's table has in-frame clones only and misses some. The sample has roughly 2,300,000 clones, about 90% seen once. Sequencing was carried out using naive CD4+ T cells from PBMCs. These receptors all stem from a man between 18 and 29 years old in good health. Some clones in this sample may be carry-over from other donors' samples. Each CDR3 is given with its conserved first and last residue. Each record gives: clone size, V gene, D gene, J gene, CDR3 protein, CDR3 DNA. A D gene is named only where the DNA matches it firmly. Expanded clones are given a class, and other clones once, few, many or no size at all.

-,TRBV28,-,TRBJ2-7,CASSLSGAESYEQYF,TGTGCCAGCAGTTTGTCAGGGGCCGAGTCCTACGAGCAGTACTTC
-,TRBV29-1,TRBD2,TRBJ2-1,CSVPIRGGSYNEQFF,TGCAGCGTTCCTATCCGCGGGGGCTCCTACAATGAGCAGTTCTTC
-,TRBV29-1,TRBD2,TRBJ2-3,CSANVLAGPRTSTDTQYF,TGCAGCGCTAACGTACTAGCGGGCCCAAGAACAAGCACAGATACGCAGTATTTT
once,TRBV5-1,TRBD1,TRBJ2-7,CASRLGTGSYEQYF,TGCGCCAGCAGACTTGGGACAGGGTCCTACGAGCAGTACTTC
-,TRBV7-8,-,TRBJ1-4,CASSYGLSGEGKLFF,TGTGCCAGCAGCTATGGTCTGTCAGGGGAGGGAAAACTGTTTTTT
-,TRBV5-1,TRBD2,TRBJ2-7,CASSPGLAGVDEQYF,TGCGCCAGCAGCCCCGGACTAGCGGGAGTCGACGAGCAGTACTTC
once,TRBV7-9,-,TRBJ2-3,CASSLNEVAVSTDTQYF,TGTGCCAGCAGCTTAAATGAGGTAGCGGTTAGCACAGATACGCAGTATTTT
-,TRBV5-1,-,TRBJ2-3,CASSPEHTRVTQYF,TGCGCCAGCAGCCCCGAGCATACCAGGGTTACGCAGTATTTT
-,TRBV28,-,TRBJ1-2,CASSSGGADNYGYTF,TGTGCCAGCAGTTCGGGAGGGGCTGATAACTATGGCTACACCTTC
-,TRBV5-1,TRBD1,TRBJ1-4,CASSLDGTGNEKLFF,TGCGCCAGCAGCTTGGACGGGACAGGGAATGAAAAACTGTTTTTT
-,TRBV13,-,TRBJ1-2,CASSLLISGGDYGYTF,TGTGCCAGCAGCTTGCTCATCTCCGGAGGGGACTATGGCTACACCTTC
-,TRBV5-1,-,TRBJ1-4,CASSLDPTGSNEKLFF,TGCGCCAGCAGCTTGGACCCTACAGGGAGTAATGAAAAACTGTTTTTT
-,TRBV27,TRBD1,TRBJ1-1,CASSFRTGGRAEAFF,TGTGCCAGCAGTTTTCGGACAGGGGGCAGAGCTGAAGCTTTCTTT
-,TRBV6-6,-,TRBJ2-7,CATGPGVSVGYEQYF,TGTGCCACCGGACCAGGGGTGTCAGTAGGCTACGAGCAGTACTTC
-,TRBV5-4,-,TRBJ2-6,CASTGDHVLTF,TGTGCCAGCACCGGGGACCACGTCCTGACTTTC
once,TRBV29-1,-,TRBJ2-3,CSVLQTSTDTQYF,TGCAGCGTTTTACAGACTAGCACAGATACGCAGTATTTT